This TCR beta chain appears in the sequencing data of a study of cytomegalovirus exposure and HLA in healthy donors. Findings and caveats of the study: The authors reported that TCR beta sequences could predict HLA-A and HLA-B alleles. These predictions were accurate for most subjects in the first cohort. Some 150 TCR beta chains were listed as cytomegalovirus-associated. It was only CMV serostatus that was available as immune exposure information. A later analysis found most CMV-associated TCR beta chains apparently HLA-restricted.

PCR employed 60 Vbeta and 13 Jbeta primers. Produced via immunoSEQ multiplex PCR; TCRdb's table is partial and in-frame only. The table has roughly 180,000 clones, 70% to 90% seen once. The CDR3 spans 13 residues. V was shortened by 5 bases and J by 10 bases, with 15 bases between the two germline ends. CDR1 and CDR2 (germline): SGHAT, FQNNGV. A word on this clone: What it binds is unknown.

This chain joins TRBV11-2 and TRBJ2-1; maybe TRBD2 (5 bases). This clonotype originated in a male donor in good health and CMV-seronegative. Sequencing used PBMCs. CDR3 nucleotides: TGTGCCAGCAGCCCCTTAAGGGAGAGAGAGCAGTTCTTC. Amino acid sequence: CASSPLREREQFF.